This T cell receptor beta chain was profiled in a study of control samples from healthy donors and cancer patients. This clone was counted once. The table came from immunoSEQ multiplex PCR; TCRdb's copy has only in-frame clones and leaves some out. The sample includes 57,000 or so clones, 90% of them seen just once. This clonotype originated in a man between 60 and 70 years old with colorectal cancer. Source material: PBMCs.

CDR3 region: CSVKGVPPEAFF. The CDR3 nucleotides read TGCAGCGTAAAGGGAGTCCCCCCTGAAGCTTTCTTT. The chain employs TRBV29-1 and TRBJ1-1; no reliable D call. The germline V gene has CDR1 SQVTM and CDR2 ANQGSEA. Trimming removed 6 bases at V and 6 bases at J, with 14 bases between. The CDR3 contains 12 residues.